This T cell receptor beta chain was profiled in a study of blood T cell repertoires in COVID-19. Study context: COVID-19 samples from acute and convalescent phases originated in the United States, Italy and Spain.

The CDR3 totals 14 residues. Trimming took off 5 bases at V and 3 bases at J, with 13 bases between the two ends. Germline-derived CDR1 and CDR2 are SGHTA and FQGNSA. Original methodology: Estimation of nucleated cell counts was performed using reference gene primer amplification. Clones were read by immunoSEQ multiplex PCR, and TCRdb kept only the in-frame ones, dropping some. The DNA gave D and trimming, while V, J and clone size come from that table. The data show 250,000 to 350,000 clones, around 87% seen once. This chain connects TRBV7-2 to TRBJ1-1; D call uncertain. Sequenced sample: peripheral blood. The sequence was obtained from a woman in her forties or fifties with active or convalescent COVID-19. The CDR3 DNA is TGTGCCAGCAGCCCCACAGCAGCGGACACTGAAGCTTTCTTT. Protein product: CASSPTAADTEAFF.